The rows below give T cell receptor beta chains drawn from one sample of a study of identifying expanded T cells in peripheral blood. The table came from immunoSEQ multiplex PCR; TCRdb's copy has only in-frame clones and leaves some out. The table includes approximately 80,000 clones, approximately 84% detected once. Sequenced: blood. All receptors come from a person between 18 and 75 years old in good health. CDR3s include the opening cysteine and the closing phenylalanine or tryptophan. The order of the fields is V gene, D gene, clone size, J gene, CDR3 protein, CDR3 DNA. A D gene is named only where the DNA matches it firmly. Only part of the rows carry a size: once, few, many, or a class if the clone is expanded.

>TRBV13|TRBD1|.|TRBJ1-1
CASSFRGQGYGNTEAFF
TGTGCCAGCAGCTTCCGGGGACAGGGTTACGGGAACACTGAAGCTTTCTTT
>TRBV5-1|.|once|TRBJ2-1
CASSAQVSSYNEQFF
TGCGCCAGCAGCGCTCAGGTGAGCTCCTACAATGAGCAGTTCTTC
>TRBV6-6|TRBD2|once|TRBJ2-5
CASSRTSGGLQETQYF
TGTGCCAGCAGCCGGACTAGCGGGGGACTCCAAGAGACCCAGTACTTC
>TRBV6-6|.|.|TRBJ1-1
CASSGLTNTEAFF
TGTGCCAGCAGCGGCCTAACGAACACTGAAGCTTTCTTT
>TRBV7-2|.|.|TRBJ1-1
CASSEGDRRSSEAFF
TGTGCCAGCTCTGAAGGAGACAGAAGGTCTTCTGAAGCTTTCTTT
>TRBV5-1|.|.|TRBJ2-5
CASSSVVGAQETQYF
TGCGCCAGCAGCTCGGTCGTCGGTGCACAAGAGACCCAGTACTTC
>TRBV19|TRBD2|.|TRBJ2-1
CASSPAGDFHNEQFF
TGTGCCAGTAGTCCGGCGGGAGATTTCCACAATGAGCAGTTCTTC
>TRBV7-2|.|.|TRBJ2-7
CASSTQAGSQPYEQYF
TGTGCCAGCAGCACGCAAGCGGGCAGCCAGCCCTACGAGCAGTACTTC
>TRBV11-3|TRBD2|.|TRBJ2-1
CASSGTSNEQFF
TGTGCCAGCAGCGGGACTAGCAATGAGCAGTTCTTC
>TRBV18|.|.|TRBJ1-1
CASSPGRGGMNTEAFF
TGTGCCAGCTCCCCGGGGCGGGGAGGGATGAACACTGAAGCTTTCTTT
>TRBV11-2|.|.|TRBJ1-2
CASSLQESGVYGYTF
TGTGCCAGCAGCTTACAGGAATCGGGAGTCTATGGCTACACCTTC
>TRBV28|TRBD1|.|TRBJ1-2
CASRWIGQGVTGYTF
TGTGCCAGCAGATGGATCGGACAGGGGGTTACCGGCTACACCTTC
>TRBV4-3|TRBD2|.|TRBJ2-7
CASSRTLAGVDEQYF
TGCGCCAGCAGCCGAACACTAGCGGGAGTGGACGAGCAGTACTTC
>TRBV5-6|.|.|TRBJ1-2
CASSLSMDGYTF
TGTGCCAGCAGCTTGTCGATGGATGGCTACACCTTC
>TRBV4-3|.|.|TRBJ1-6
CASSQDPQASSYNSPLHF
TGCGCCAGCAGCCAAGATCCGCAGGCGAGCTCCTATAATTCACCCCTCCACTTT
>TRBV5-4|.|.|TRBJ1-6
CASSLEDDRSPLHF
TGTGCCAGCAGCTTGGAAGATGATAGATCCCCCCTCCACTTT
>TRBV5-1|TRBD2|.|TRBJ2-4
CASSFSSGSDIQYF
TGCGCCAGCAGCTTTTCGAGCGGGAGTGACATTCAGTACTTC
>TRBV27|TRBD2|.|TRBJ2-1
CASSFGLAGGESYNEQFF
TGTGCCAGCAGTTTTGGACTAGCGGGAGGAGAATCCTACAATGAGCAGTTCTTC
>TRBV28|.|few|TRBJ2-3
CASSFGSGSTDTQYF
TGTGCCAGCAGTTTCGGGAGCGGGAGCACAGATACGCAGTATTTT
>TRBV5-1|TRBD1|few|TRBJ2-7
CASSLEGTGRGEQYF
TGCGCCAGCAGCTTGGAAGGGACAGGGAGGGGGGAGCAGTACTTC
>TRBV2|.|once|TRBJ1-2
CASTTPAGYTF
TGTGCCAGCACCACGCCGGCAGGCTACACCTTC
>TRBV28|.|.|TRBJ2-7
CASSPRNYEQYF
TGTGCCAGCAGTCCCCGGAATTACGAGCAGTACTTC
>TRBV2|TRBD1|.|TRBJ1-5
CAGGQGRNQPQHF
TGTGCCGGCGGACAGGGAAGAAATCAGCCCCAGCATTTT
>TRBV9|TRBD2|.|TRBJ2-5
CASSALGTSGRAGETQYF
TGTGCCAGCAGCGCCCTGGGGACTAGCGGGAGGGCAGGGGAGACCCAGTACTTC
>TRBV19|.|.|TRBJ1-1
CASSIDREGGAFF
TGTGCCAGTAGTATAGATCGAGAGGGGGGAGCTTTCTTT
>TRBV9|TRBD1|.|TRBJ1-2
CASSVDDRDPTF
TGTGCCAGCAGCGTAGATGACAGGGACCCGACCTTC
>TRBV19|TRBD2|once|TRBJ2-7
CASSTLLAGGTYEQYF
TGTGCCAGTAGTACCCTGCTAGCGGGAGGCACCTACGAGCAGTACTTC
>TRBV7-2|TRBD2|.|TRBJ2-7
CASSLGGRVSYEQYF
TGTGCCAGCAGCTTAGGCGGGAGGGTTTCCTACGAGCAGTACTTC
>TRBV28|.|.|TRBJ1-5
CASSYPETDQPQHF
TGTGCCAGCAGTTACCCAGAAACAGACCAGCCCCAGCATTTT
>TRBV7-2|TRBD2|.|TRBJ2-7
CASSQGTSGEQYF
TGTGCCAGCAGTCAAGGGACTAGCGGCGAGCAGTACTTC
>TRBV7-2|.|.|TRBJ2-3
CASSSRPDTQYF
TGTGCCAGCAGCTCCCGTCCAGATACGCAGTATTTT
>TRBV7-2|TRBD2|.|TRBJ2-5
CASSPTGSGRPETQYF
TGTGCCAGCAGCCCCACCGGTAGCGGGAGGCCAGAGACCCAGTACTTC
>TRBV9|.|.|TRBJ2-7
CASSVGSSETYEQYF
TGTGCCAGCAGCGTAGGGTCTAGCGAAACCTACGAGCAGTACTTC
>TRBV7-9|.|.|TRBJ2-7
CASSLIRTASYEQYF
TGTGCCAGCAGCTTAATCCGGACAGCGTCGTACGAGCAGTACTTC
>TRBV7-9|TRBD1|once|TRBJ2-2
CASSVQGAAGELFF
TGTGCCAGCAGCGTACAGGGGGCTGCCGGGGAGCTGTTTTTT
>TRBV28|.|.|TRBJ2-6
CASSFSDWGGANVLTF
TGTGCCAGCAGTTTTTCCGATTGGGGTGGGGCCAACGTCCTGACTTTC
>TRBV18|TRBD1|.|TRBJ2-3
CASSPLGGGDTQYF
TGTGCCAGCTCCCCTCTAGGGGGCGGAGATACGCAGTATTTT
>TRBV6-5|.|.|TRBJ2-5
CASSSAGETQYF
TGTGCCAGCAGTTCGGCCGGGGAGACCCAGTACTTC
>TRBV9|TRBD1|.|TRBJ1-4
CASSVGQGEKLFF
TGTGCCAGCAGCGTAGGACAGGGCGAAAAACTGTTTTTT
>TRBV5-1|TRBD1|.|TRBJ1-4
CASSSGQNEKLFF
TGCGCCAGCAGCTCGGGACAGAATGAAAAACTGTTTTTT
>TRBV6-5|.|.|TRBJ1-2
CASSPEYGYTF
TGTGCCAGCAGCCCAGAATACGGCTACACCTTC
>TRBV30|.|.|TRBJ2-7
CAWSVGLSSYEQYF
TGTGCCTGGAGTGTCGGTCTCAGCTCCTACGAGCAGTACTTC
>TRBV4-1|.|.|TRBJ2-1
CASSQGTLPFYNEQFF
TGCGCCAGCAGCCAAGGGACCCTACCGTTCTACAATGAGCAGTTCTTC
>TRBV29-1|.|.|TRBJ2-2
CSVGTASNTGELFF
TGCAGCGTTGGGACAGCCTCGAACACCGGGGAGCTGTTTTTT
>TRBV28|.|.|TRBJ2-7
CASSPPAPSSYEQYF
TGTGCCAGCAGTCCCCCGGCCCCCAGCTCCTACGAGCAGTACTTC